Listed here is a single T cell receptor beta chain. Clones were sequenced by immunoSEQ multiplex PCR, and TCRdb holds only the in-frame ones, with some missing. Found here are about 39,000 clones, more than 85% of them singletons; the top ten hold about 2%. This sample was included in a study of PD-L1 blockade in urothelial cancer. Overall study context: Atezolizumab (1,200 mg intravenously every 3 weeks) began in the mid-2010s for patients.

Urothelial carcinoma affected the patients, and it was locally advanced or metastatic. The source is a man in his 60s with urothelial cancer. The sample consisted of PBMCs, taken around atezolizumab (anti-PD-L1) treatment.

Here the CDR3 reads CASSSKLRQGWAPLHF. The DNA for the CDR3 is TGTGCCAGCAGCTCCAAGCTGCGACAGGGGTGGGCACCCCTCCACTTT. The chain combines TRBV11-3 with TRBJ1-6, with 8 bases lining up with TRBD1. V gave up 4 bases and J gave up 11 bases; unmatched junction bases: 13. Germline CDR1 SGHNT, CDR2 YENEEA. This CDR3 has 16 amino acids.